This TCR beta chain was recorded in a study of T cell responses to AZD1222 COVID-19 vaccine. Measured with immunoSEQ multiplex PCR; TCRdb has only the in-frame clones, and not every one. The table has roughly 120,000 clones, roughly nine tenths seen once. A word on this clone: Its antigen remains unidentified.

Broader study findings: Vaccine-related CD4 TCRs covered spike, predominating at 160-218 and 743-854. It should be noted that donors were predominantly white British and more often female, and clonal diversity was possibly underestimated. As reported, nearly half of all spike-specific TCRs target variant regions that are unmutated. Every sample of the repertoires postdated the peak T cell response.

The receptor comes from an adult in good health. This specimen consisted of peripheral blood, obtained on day 0 of AZD1222 vaccination.

In DNA form, the CDR3 reads TGTGCCAGCTCACTCGCGCCCCCGGGACAGGGGACCGCTGGCTATGGCTACACCTTC. This sequence encodes CASSLAPPGQGTAGYGYTF. The rearrangement joins TRBV18 to TRBJ1-2; 10 bases line up with TRBD1. Trimming cost V 4 bases and J 4 bases; bases outside gene matches: 18. This CDR3 has 19 residues. Germline loops: CDR1 KGHSH, CDR2 LQKENI.